This T cell receptor (beta chain) was retrieved from a study of blood T cells in healthy people across ages. Study-level information: Capture via template switching afforded approximately one barcoded beta molecule per two T cells.

V was pared by 4 bases and J by 5 bases, with 8 bases of the junction left unmatched. This CDR3 is 16 amino acids long. Germline CDR1 and CDR2: MNHEY and SMNVEV (reference sequence). Investigators took about 10 milliliters of peripheral blood from every donor. Study observations and caveats: Naive T cell percentage by flow cytometry tracked strongly with beta diversity.

Note on this clonotype: The antigen remains unidentified.

For the second PCR, which ran for 7 to 11 cycles, a sample-barcoded 5' primer and a J-beta primer mix were used. Every sample gave at least 2.5 million paired-end reads containing CDR3. Using its own MiXCR run on the 5' RACE reads, TCRdb lists one record per CDR3 protein. The sample comprises some 1,500,000 distinct CDR3 sequences, about 45% of which are singletons, and 4% rests with the top ten. Sequenced sample: blood. The sequence came from a woman younger than 35 in good health. The J gene is TRBJ2-7, the V gene TRBV27; 13 positions agree with TRBD2. CDR3 sequence (DNA): TGTGCCAGCAGTTGGGGGACTAGCGGGACGTTAGACGAGCAGTACTTC. This encodes CASSWGTSGTLDEQYF.